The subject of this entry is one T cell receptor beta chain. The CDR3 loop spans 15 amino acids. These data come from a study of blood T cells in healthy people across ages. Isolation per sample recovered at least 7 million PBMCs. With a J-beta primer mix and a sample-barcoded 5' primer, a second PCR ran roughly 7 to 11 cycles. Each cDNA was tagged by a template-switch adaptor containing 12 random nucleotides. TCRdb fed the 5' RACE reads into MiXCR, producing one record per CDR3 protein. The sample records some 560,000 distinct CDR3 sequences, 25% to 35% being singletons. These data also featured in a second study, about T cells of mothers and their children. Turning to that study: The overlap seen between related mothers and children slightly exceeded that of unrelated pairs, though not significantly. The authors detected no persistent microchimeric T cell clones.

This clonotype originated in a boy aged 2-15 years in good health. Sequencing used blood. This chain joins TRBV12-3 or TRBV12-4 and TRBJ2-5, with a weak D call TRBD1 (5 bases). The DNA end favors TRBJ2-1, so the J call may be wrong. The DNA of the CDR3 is TGTGCCAGCAGTCTCAGGCCCCGAACAGGCAATGAGCAGTTCTTC. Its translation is CASSLRPRTGNEQFF.